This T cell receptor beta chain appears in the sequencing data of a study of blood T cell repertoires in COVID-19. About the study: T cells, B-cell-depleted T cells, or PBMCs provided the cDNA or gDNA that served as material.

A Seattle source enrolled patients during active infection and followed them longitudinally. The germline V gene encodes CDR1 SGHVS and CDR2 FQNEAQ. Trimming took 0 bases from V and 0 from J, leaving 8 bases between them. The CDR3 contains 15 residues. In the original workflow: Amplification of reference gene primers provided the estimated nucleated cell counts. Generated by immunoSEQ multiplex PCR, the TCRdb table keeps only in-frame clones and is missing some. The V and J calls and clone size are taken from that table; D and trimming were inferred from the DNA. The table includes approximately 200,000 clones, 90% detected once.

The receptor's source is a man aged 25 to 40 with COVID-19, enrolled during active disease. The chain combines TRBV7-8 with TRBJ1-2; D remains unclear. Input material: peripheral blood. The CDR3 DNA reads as TGTGCCAGCAGCTTAGCGGGCAGTACTAACTATGGCTACACCTTC. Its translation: CASSLAGSTNYGYTF.